These T cell receptor beta chains were read from a single sample in a study of cytomegalovirus exposure and HLA in healthy donors. Sequencing was performed with immunoSEQ multiplex PCR; in TCRdb, only in-frame clones are kept and a portion is missing. This table has roughly 100,000 clones, around 86% appearing once. The specimen sequenced was PBMCs. These receptors all come from a man aged 30 to 45 in good health and CMV-seropositive. CDR3s include the opening cysteine and the closing phenylalanine or tryptophan. D genes are given only for firm matches. Some rows have no size entry. The others give once, few or many, or a class for an expanded clone.

d_gene	abundance	v_gene	j_gene	CDR3aa	CDR3nt
.	.	TRBV5-1	TRBJ1-4	CASSLALGRNEKLFF	TGCGCCAGCAGCTTGGCCCTGGGCCGAAATGAAAAACTGTTTTTT
.	.	TRBV5-1	TRBJ2-3	CASSLGGADTQYF	TGCGCCAGCAGCTTGGGGGGAGCAGATACGCAGTATTTT
TRBD1	.	TRBV18	TRBJ1-1	CASSPLGQGGSSEAFF	TGTGCCAGCTCACCCCTCGGACAGGGGGGTTCTTCTGAAGCTTTCTTT
TRBD1	.	TRBV18	TRBJ1-1	CASSPAQGAFF	TGTGCCAGCTCACCGGCACAGGGGGCTTTCTTT
.	.	TRBV5-1	TRBJ2-2	CASIFTPNTGELFF	TGCGCCAGCATCTTCACACCGAACACCGGGGAGCTGTTTTTT
TRBD1	few	TRBV6-1	TRBJ1-4	CASSVRGRPSTNEKLFF	TGTGCCAGCAGTGTCAGGGGGCGTCCCTCAACTAATGAAAAACTGTTTTTT
.	.	TRBV4-1	TRBJ1-4	CASSQVSPEVKLFF	TGCGCCAGCAGCCAAGTTAGTCCCGAAGTTAAACTGTTTTTT
TRBD1	.	TRBV18	TRBJ1-2	CASSPDRGQRDGYTF	TGTGCCAGCTCACCAGACAGGGGGCAGAGGGATGGCTACACCTTC
TRBD1	.	TRBV6-1	TRBJ2-5	CASTVAGGLETQYF	TGTGCCAGCACCGTGGCAGGGGGCCTGGAGACCCAGTACTTC
.	.	TRBV7-6	TRBJ1-6	CASSLARTRNSPLHF	TGTGCCAGCAGCTTAGCCCGGACACGGAATTCACCCCTCCACTTT
TRBD1	.	TRBV7-8	TRBJ2-7	CASSWGTGLSGEQYF	TGTGCCAGCAGCTGGGGGACAGGACTCAGCGGGGAGCAGTACTTC
TRBD1	.	TRBV5-1	TRBJ2-1	CASSSAGTGANEQFF	TGCGCCAGCAGCTCCGCCGGGACAGGGGCCAATGAGCAGTTCTTC
.	.	TRBV27	TRBJ2-3	CASSLWGGTSTDTQYF	TGTGCCAGCAGTTTATGGGGCGGGACTAGCACAGATACGCAGTATTTT
.	.	TRBV9	TRBJ1-6	CASSPRARPDNSPLHF	TGTGCCAGCAGCCCCCGAGCGAGGCCGGATAATTCACCCCTCCACTTT
.	once	TRBV4-1	TRBJ2-1	CASSQEFRAGEQFF	TGCGCCAGCAGCCAAGAGTTTAGGGCGGGTGAGCAGTTCTTC
TRBD2	.	TRBV6-5	TRBJ2-1	CASSRDRTSGEQFF	TGTGCCAGCAGTCGAGACCGGACTAGCGGGGAGCAGTTCTTC
TRBD1	.	TRBV7-2	TRBJ1-1	CASSLSGTGSEAFF	TGTGCCAGCAGCTTATCCGGGACAGGGTCGGAAGCTTTCTTT
.	.	TRBV18	TRBJ2-7	CASSPQKYEQYF	TGTGCCAGCTCACCACAGAAGTACGAGCAGTACTTC
.	.	TRBV28	TRBJ1-2	CASSGGYGYTF	TGTGCCAGTTCAGGAGGTTATGGCTACACCTTC
TRBD1	.	TRBV7-3	TRBJ1-4	CASSFTGAFNEKLFF	TGTGCCAGCAGCTTTACAGGGGCCTTTAATGAAAAACTGTTTTTT
.	.	TRBV4-3	TRBJ1-5	CASSQDRTVHSNQPQHF	TGCGCCAGCAGCCAAGATAGGACAGTTCATAGCAATCAGCCCCAGCATTTT
TRBD2	.	TRBV5-1	TRBJ2-2	CAGSISGGAAGELFF	TGCGCCGGATCAATTTCGGGGGGAGCGGCCGGGGAGCTGTTTTTT
TRBD1	.	TRBV5-6	TRBJ1-1	CASSLGTGVTEAFF	TGTGCCAGCAGCTTGGGGACAGGGGTCACTGAAGCTTTCTTT
TRBD2	.	TRBV28	TRBJ2-5	CASGTSGGVETQYF	TGTGCCAGTGGGACTAGCGGGGGTGTAGAGACCCAGTACTTC
TRBD1	.	TRBV10-3	TRBJ1-2	CAISESTGLGYTF	TGTGCCATCAGTGAGTCGACAGGGCTAGGCTACACCTTC
.	.	TRBV7-2	TRBJ2-7	CASSPLPGGEQYF	TGTGCCAGCAGTCCACTCCCGGGTGGCGAGCAGTACTTC
.	few	TRBV10-1	TRBJ2-7	CASSDPPGHLYEQYF	TGCGCCAGCAGTGACCCGCCGGGACACCTCTACGAGCAGTACTTC
TRBD2	.	TRBV6-4	TRBJ2-2	CASSDGGDTGELFF	TGTGCCAGCAGTGACGGGGGGGACACCGGGGAGCTGTTTTTT
TRBD1	once	TRBV5-1	TRBJ1-2	CASSYPGTGDNYGYTF	TGCGCCAGCAGCTACCCCGGGACAGGGGATAACTATGGCTACACCTTC
.	.	TRBV18	TRBJ2-7	CASSPTAYEQYF	TGTGCCAGCTCACCGACAGCCTACGAGCAGTACTTC
.	.	TRBV18	TRBJ1-6	CASSPRQDDSPLHF	TGTGCCAGCTCACCTCGACAGGATGACTCACCCCTCCACTTT
.	.	TRBV14	TRBJ1-6	CASSRIRSVNSPLHF	TGTGCCAGCAGCCGAATCAGGTCGGTTAATTCACCCCTCCACTTT